These T cell receptor beta chains were read from a single sample in a study of T cell changes during pregnancy in multiple sclerosis. Produced via immunoSEQ multiplex PCR; TCRdb's table is partial and in-frame only. The sample lists tens of thousands of clones; roughly 90% were seen once. The input for sequencing was CD8+ T cells from peripheral blood mononuclear cells, taken in the first trimester of pregnancy. The origin of the receptors is a female donor with multiple sclerosis, enrolled in a pregnancy study. Each CDR3 is given with its conserved first and last residue. Each record gives: J gene, V gene, clone size, CDR3 length, CDR3 protein. Clone size appears in some rows only: once, few, many, or a class for an expanded clone.

J: TRBJ2-5
V: TRBV28
size: -
length: 15
CDR3: CASRIFLADEETQYF

J: TRBJ2-1
V: TRBV7-3
size: few
length: 13
CDR3: CASSLSWGGEQFF

J: TRBJ1-6
V: TRBV27
size: -
length: 16
CDR3: CASSARGREETSPLHF

J: TRBJ1-1
V: TRBV14
size: -
length: 14
CDR3: CASSQGTLNTEAFF

J: TRBJ2-2
V: TRBV7-9
size: -
length: 16
CDR3: CASSLGPGADTGELFF

J: TRBJ2-3
V: TRBV11-3
size: -
length: 14
CDR3: CASRGRTGTDTQYF

J: TRBJ2-2
V: TRBV11-2
size: -
length: 15
CDR3: CASSLPGTSPGELFF

J: TRBJ2-1
V: TRBV6-4
size: -
length: 15
CDR3: CASSEGLAGVNEQFF

J: TRBJ2-1
V: TRBV27
size: -
length: 14
CDR3: CATRRGTERAEQFF

J: TRBJ2-5
V: TRBV21-1
size: -
length: 13
CDR3: CASSNSGEETQYF

J: TRBJ2-2
V: TRBV28
size: -
length: 17
CDR3: CASRIIGTVANTGELFF

J: TRBJ2-5
V: TRBV2
size: few
length: 17
CDR3: CASSVPEEAVNQETQYF

J: TRBJ2-3
V: TRBV27
size: -
length: 17
CDR3: CASSSLLAGVGTDTQYF

J: TRBJ2-7
V: TRBV7-9
size: -
length: 13
CDR3: CASSPFATYEQYF

J: TRBJ2-3
V: TRBV7-2
size: medium-sized
length: 15
CDR3: CASKGGGSGADTQYF

J: TRBJ1-4
V: TRBV4-1
size: -
length: 15
CDR3: CASSQEGHYFEKLFF

J: TRBJ1-1
V: TRBV19
size: once
length: 14
CDR3: CASSWGQGAWEAFF

J: TRBJ1-5
V: TRBV7-9
size: -
length: 14
CDR3: CASSSTGGDQPQHF

J: TRBJ2-1
V: TRBV7-9
size: -
length: 11
CDR3: CASSPSDEQFF

J: TRBJ2-3
V: TRBV7-2
size: once
length: 15
CDR3: CASSLTEVRTDTQYF

J: TRBJ1-5
V: TRBV21-1
size: -
length: 17
CDR3: CASSKVGHSFGGQPQHF

J: TRBJ2-7
V: TRBV11-2
size: -
length: 14
CDR3: CASSFGGGPYEQYF

J: TRBJ1-2
V: TRBV6-5
size: -
length: 13
CDR3: CASSQTGSYGYTF

J: TRBJ2-2
V: TRBV6-4
size: -
length: 13
CDR3: CASSDSPTGELFF

J: TRBJ1-1
V: TRBV20-1
size: -
length: 11
CDR3: CSEEGYTEAFF

J: TRBJ2-4
V: TRBV19
size: -
length: 20
CDR3: CASTSRPGTENLIAKNIQYF

J: TRBJ2-4
V: TRBV15
size: -
length: 18
CDR3: CATSREGQGVPADNIQYF

J: TRBJ2-3
V: TRBV9
size: -
length: 15
CDR3: CASSVRLDRADTQYF

J: TRBJ2-3
V: TRBV7-9
size: -
length: 16
CDR3: CASSPRTSGDTDTQYF

J: TRBJ2-7
V: TRBV6-5
size: -
length: 14
CDR3: CASSPPGDLYEQYF

J: TRBJ2-2
V: TRBV19
size: -
length: 14
CDR3: CASSPSGRFRELFF

J: TRBJ1-3
V: TRBV7-9
size: -
length: 16
CDR3: CASSSQTGTSGNTIYF

J: TRBJ2-3
V: TRBV19
size: once
length: 14
CDR3: CASSRQGASDTQYF

J: TRBJ2-1
V: TRBV10-3
size: -
length: 17
CDR3: CAISEPGLAERYNEQFF

J: TRBJ1-2
V: TRBV11-2
size: -
length: 13
CDR3: CASSLSPAYRETF

J: TRBJ1-1
V: TRBV25-1
size: -
length: 15
CDR3: CASSARGLGGTEAFF

J: TRBJ2-1
V: TRBV5-1
size: -
length: 17
CDR3: CASSFGLAGGIFNEQFF

J: TRBJ2-1
V: TRBV6-5
size: -
length: 13
CDR3: CATGGQGWNEQFF

J: TRBJ2-1
V: TRBV7-2
size: -
length: 15
CDR3: CASSLGGGGINEQFF

J: TRBJ1-2
V: TRBV9
size: once
length: 15
CDR3: CASSDEQGSGYGYTF

J: TRBJ2-1
V: TRBV7-9
size: -
length: 13
CDR3: CASSKPSYNEQFF

J: TRBJ2-7
V: TRBV7-9
size: -
length: 15
CDR3: CASSAASGSTYEQYF

J: TRBJ1-1
V: TRBV11-2
size: few
length: 15
CDR3: CASSSTGTLNTEAFF

J: TRBJ2-1
V: TRBV6-1
size: once
length: 15
CDR3: CASSDLADSYNEQFF

J: TRBJ1-1
V: TRBV5-4
size: -
length: 12
CDR3: CASSWRTEEAFF

J: TRBJ2-7
V: TRBV10-2
size: -
length: 13
CDR3: CASSGLTGYEQYF

J: TRBJ2-3
V: TRBV9
size: -
length: 15
CDR3: CASSPAWGTEDTQYF

J: TRBJ2-1
V: TRBV4-3
size: -
length: 15
CDR3: CASSQDPGTNNEQFF

J: TRBJ2-6
V: TRBV27
size: -
length: 16
CDR3: CASSRTGEGGANVLTF

J: TRBJ1-2
V: TRBV14
size: -
length: 13
CDR3: CASSQGGLYGYTF

J: TRBJ2-1
V: TRBV28
size: -
length: 15
CDR3: CASCINPSSYNEQFF

J: TRBJ2-1
V: TRBV5-1
size: -
length: 13
CDR3: CASSLASGNEQFF

J: TRBJ2-1
V: TRBV7-3
size: medium-sized
length: 13
CDR3: CASSSGGSNEQFF

J: TRBJ2-3
V: TRBV10-1
size: -
length: 17
CDR3: CASSVIVGRRITDTQYF

J: TRBJ1-4
V: TRBV2
size: -
length: 13
CDR3: CASSQRENEKLFF

J: TRBJ2-7
V: TRBV5-1
size: -
length: 13
CDR3: CASSYDTTYEQYF

J: TRBJ2-1
V: TRBV7-9
size: -
length: 16
CDR3: CASSLLAGGTYNEQFF

J: TRBJ2-1
V: TRBV12-5
size: -
length: 15
CDR3: CASGQGTSGWDEQFF

J: TRBJ2-3
V: TRBV2
size: -
length: 14
CDR3: CAWIAGVSTDTQYF

J: TRBJ2-7
V: TRBV12-5
size: -
length: 13
CDR3: CASGLRAGYEQYF